Given below is one T cell receptor (beta chain) in context. The data were obtained in a study of blood T cells in healthy people across ages. The germline V gene has CDR1 MNHEY and CDR2 SVGAGI. The CDR3 is 15 amino acids. The ends were cut back, 4 bases at V and 4 bases at J, with 13 bases in the middle. A second PCR of roughly 7 to 11 cycles used a sample-barcoded 5' primer and a J-beta primer mix. TCRdb re-called the 5' RACE reads with MiXCR, one entry per CDR3 protein. The repertoire includes approximately 780,000 distinct CDR3 sequences, 20% to 30% of them detected once, and under 3% sits in the top ten. This sample was also put to use in a study of T cells of mothers and their children.

The rearrangement joins TRBV6-5 to TRBJ2-2, with a weak D call TRBD1 (5 bases). This TCR derives from a boy aged 10-17 years in good health. The sequenced sample was blood. This chain's CDR3 is CASSWGPTVTGELFF. The CDR3 coding sequence is TGTGCCAGCAGTTGGGGTCCGACAGTCACCGGGGAGCTGTTTTTT.